Detailed here is one TCR beta chain. This sample was taken from a study of cytomegalovirus exposure and HLA in healthy donors. About the study: Clustering assigned approximately 78% of the approximately 400 genotyped donors to the Caucasian-associated ancestry cluster.

V lost 4 bases, J lost 1 base, and 14 bases lay in between. This CDR3 spans 16 amino acids. The germline V gene encodes CDR1 SGHRS and CDR2 YFSETQ. With 60 Vbeta and 13 Jbeta primers, the PCR was carried out. In the source study's methods: As a later analysis found, there were 80 million or so unique TCR beta chains, of which around 9.9 million were shared. Profiling relied on immunoSEQ multiplex PCR, and the TCRdb table lists in-frame clones only, not all of them. For V, J and clone size, that table is used; D and trimming come from the DNA. The repertoire holds around 180,000 clones, with approximately 80% as singletons.

Sequenced sample: PBMCs. This TCR derives from a boy aged 2 to 10 in good health and CMV-seronegative. The chain has TRBV5-1 and TRBJ2-2; perhaps TRBD1 as D (6 bases). This chain's CDR3 is CASSRDGTRNTGELFF. As DNA, the CDR3 is TGCGCCAGCAGCCGTGACGGGACACGGAACACCGGGGAGCTGTTTTTT. The complete variable domain, with remaining parts taken from reference TRBV5-1 and TRBJ2-2, reads KAGVTQTPRYLIKTRGQQVTLSCSPISGHRSVSWYQQTPGQGLQFLFEYFSETQRNKGNFPGRFSGRQFSNSRSEMNVSTLELGDSALYLCASSRDGTRNTGELFFGEGSRLTVL.